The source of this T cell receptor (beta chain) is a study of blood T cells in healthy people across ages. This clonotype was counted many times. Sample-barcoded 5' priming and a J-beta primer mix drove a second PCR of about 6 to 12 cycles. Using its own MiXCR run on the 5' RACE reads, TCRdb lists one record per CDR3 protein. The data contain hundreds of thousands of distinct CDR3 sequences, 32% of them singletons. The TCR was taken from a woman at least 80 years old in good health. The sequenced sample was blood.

CDR3 region: CASSYRRGGDTQYF. In DNA form, the CDR3 reads TGCGCCAGCAGCTACAGACGAGGAGGAGATACGCAGTATTTT. The chain carries TRBV5-1 and TRBJ2-3; tentatively, D is TRBD2 (5 bases). Germline V gives CDR1 SGHRS, CDR2 YFSETQ. V was cut by 3 bases and J by 5 bases, with 13 bases left in between. This CDR3 region has 14 residues.